A single sample is the source of the 23 T cell receptor beta chains below, sequenced in a study of T-cell reconstitution after alpha-beta-depleted transplantation in children. It was with unique molecular identifiers that the TCRbeta library was prepared. TCRdb redid the calling of the PCR reads with MiXCR, one entry per CDR3 protein. In the table there are some 240,000 distinct CDR3 sequences, 9.7% of which are singletons. This sample comprised PBMCs from the stem cell graft donor, obtained from the stem cell graft. All receptors derive from a human donor who donated a stem cell graft to a child with SCID.

This clonotype was detected many times. The rearrangement links TRBV7-8 to TRBJ2-1; 8 bases fit TRBD2. The CDR3 covers 18 residues. Germline assignment: CDR1 SGHVS and CDR2 FQNEAQ. The V gene end was trimmed by 0 bases and the J gene end by 5 bases; junction bases not matched to a gene: 12. The CDR3 reads CASSLALVAGNFHNEQFF. DNA for the CDR3: TGTGCCAGCAGCTTAGCGCTGGTAGCGGGGAATTTCCACAATGAGCAGTTCTTC.

Regarding this clonotype: A read error is possible here, since a much larger clone lies one base away. The chain uses TRBV19 and TRBJ2-3, with D uncertain. The ends were cut back, 3 bases at V and 5 bases at J, with 12 bases in the middle. Germline CDR1 and CDR2: LNHDA and SQIVND (reference sequence). The CDR3 is 14 amino acids. The DNA of the CDR3 is TGTGCCAGTAGTATTTTTGCAGGCAGAGATACGCAGTATTTT. Its translation: CASSIFAGRDTQYF.

At least ten counts were recorded for this clonotype. The CDR3: CASSHRGGGRISGANVLTF. The CDR3 DNA is TGTGCCAGTAGCCATCGGGGAGGGGGAAGGATCTCTGGGGCCAACGTCCTGACTTTC. This chain links TRBV19 with TRBJ2-6, with D tentatively TRBD2 (7 bases). The CDR3 contains 19 residues. The germline V gene encodes CDR1 LNHDA and CDR2 SQIVND (reference sequence). V was cut by 6 bases and J by 0 bases, with 21 bases left in between.

This clonotype was recorded at least ten times. The chain is built from TRBV20-1 and TRBJ1-2; the match to TRBD1 covers 8 bases. V lost 0 bases to trimming and J lost 4 bases; unmatched junction nucleotides: 10. The germline CDR1 and CDR2 sequences are DFQATT and SNEGSKA (reference sequence). The CDR3 loop spans 16 amino acids. The CDR3 spells CSAREVPGGSAYGYTF. CDR3 bases: TGCAGTGCTAGAGAGGTCCCAGGGGGCTCGGCCTATGGCTACACCTTC.

The rearrangement links TRBV29-1 to TRBJ2-3; no firm D call. With 5 bases removed from V and 2 bases from J, the gap between germline ends came to 11 bases. The CDR3 extends over 13 amino acids. Germline V gene data show CDR1 as SQVTM and CDR2 as ANQGSEA. CDR3 protein: CSVSQAPTDTQYF. The CDR3 DNA reads as TGCAGCGTTAGTCAGGCGCCCACAGATACGCAGTATTTT.

This clonotype was recorded a few times. The V call is TRBV12-3 or TRBV12-4, the J call TRBJ2-1; D might be TRBD2 (7 bases). The germline V and J ends were trimmed by 8 bases and 7 bases, with 18 bases remaining between them. The CDR3 totals 14 residues. The CDR3 reads CASSKGGGTNEQFF. The CDR3 nucleotides are TGTGCCAGCTCTAAGGGGGGGGGGACGAATGAGCAGTTCTTC.

On this clonotype itself: Germline is not matched at one junction end, which may reflect a read error. The chain has TRBV5-1 and TRBJ1-5; possibly TRBD1 for D (6 bases). CDR1 is SGHRS and CDR2 is YFSETQ in the germline V gene. The CDR3 is 16 amino acids. The CDR3 DNA sequence: TGCGCCAGCAGCGCGGGACACGGAGATAGCAATCAGCCCCAGCTTTTT. Its translation is CASSAGHGDSNQPQLF. The full variable domain, in which reference TRBV5-1 and TRBJ1-5 provide the parts outside the CDR3, is KAGVTQTPRYLIKTRGQQVTLSCSPISGHRSVSWYQQTPGQGLQFLFEYFSETQRNKGNFPGRFSGRQFSNSRSEMNVSTLELGDSALYLCASSAGHGDSNQPQLFGDGTRLSIL.

This clonotype was seen at least ten times. The chain carries TRBV6-5 and TRBJ1-6, with 8 bases lining up with TRBD1. The germline V gene encodes CDR1 MNHEY and CDR2 SVGAGI. After removal of 2 bases from V and 9 bases from J, the junction contained 3 bases not matched to a gene. The CDR3 spans 14 residues. The CDR3 sequence is CASSYGQGGSPLHF. The CDR3 nucleotides are TGTGCCAGCAGTTACGGACAGGGCGGTTCACCCCTCCACTTT.

The table lists this clonotype with many counts. V and J are TRBV20-1 and TRBJ2-1; D possibly corresponds to TRBD2 (6 bases). The V and J ends lost 4 bases and 5 bases respectively, with 15 bases between them. The CDR3 length is 14 residues. Germline CDR1 and CDR2: DFQATT and SNEGSKA (reference sequence). In DNA form, the CDR3 reads TGCAGTGCTACGCAAGGCGGGGAGGACAATGAGCAGTTCTTC. Residues: CSATQGGEDNEQFF.

This clonotype was seen repeatedly, ten times or more. This chain links TRBV19 with TRBJ1-1; TRBD1 might be the D (5 bases). The germline gives CDR1 LNHDA, CDR2 SQIVND (reference sequence). V shed 1 base and J shed 1 base, with 16 bases lying between them. This CDR3 region has 17 residues. The CDR3 nucleotides read TGTGCCAGTAGTATAGTTAGGACAATGGGCCGGAACACTGAAGCTTTCTTT. Amino acids: CASSIVRTMGRNTEAFF.

This clonotype was seen at least ten times. The CDR3 protein is CASSSPPVELRGQYF. CDR3 nucleotide sequence: TGTGCCAGCAGTTCCCCCCCGGTAGAGTTACGAGGGCAGTACTTC. V and J are TRBV28 and TRBJ2-7; D gene uncertain. The germline CDR1 and CDR2 sequences are MDHEN and SYDVKM. The germline V and J ends were trimmed by 4 bases and 9 bases, with 22 bases remaining between them. This CDR3 region has 15 residues.

This clonotype came up once. This rearrangement joins TRBV7-2 to TRBJ2-7; 10 bases match TRBD1. Germline V gene sequence: CDR1 SGHTA, CDR2 FQGNSA. This CDR3 is built from 13 residues. The V segment lost 3 bases and the J segment 5 bases; nucleotides outside the gene matches: 1. The CDR3, as DNA: TGTGCCAGCAGCTTGACAGGGGGCCACGAGCAGTACTTC. Translating gives CASSLTGGHEQYF.

The chain employs TRBV6-1 and TRBJ2-7; 8 bases are shared with TRBD1. CDR1 is MNHNS, CDR2 SASEGT, per germline. CDR3 length: 15 amino acids. J was trimmed by 1 base and V by 6 bases; bases with no gene match: 8. The CDR3 DNA sequence: TGTGCCAGCAGGACAGTTCAGGGGGCGTCCTACGAGCAGTACTTC. Its protein is CASRTVQGASYEQYF.

Ten or more counts support this clonotype. V and J are TRBV6-5 and TRBJ2-3, with 10 bases matching TRBD2. V lost 8 bases to trimming and J lost 6 bases; unmatched junction nucleotides: 11. This CDR3 spans 15 amino acids. CDR1 is MNHEY, CDR2 SVGAGI, per germline. CDR3 DNA sequence: TGTGCCAGCGGCCGAGGTAGACTAGCGGGCGATACGCAGTATTTT. Translation gives CASGRGRLAGDTQYF.

This clonotype was counted at least ten times. The chain uses TRBV24-1 and TRBJ2-7, with D unresolved. This CDR3 comprises 11 residues. The V end was cut by 2 bases, the J end by 4 bases, with 2 bases between. Germline CDR1 KGHDR, CDR2 SFDVKD. This CDR3 is CATSDYYEQYF. The CDR3, as DNA: TGTGCCACCAGTGATTATTACGAGCAGTACTTC.

This clonotype has a count of ten or more. V usage is TRBV5-1 and J usage is TRBJ2-1, with 8 bases fitting TRBD1. J lost 3 bases, V lost 0 bases, and 8 bases had no gene match. CDR1 is SGHRS and CDR2 is YFSETQ in the germline V gene. The CDR3 has 17 residues. Here the CDR3 DNA reads TGCGCCAGCAGCTTGGCTTCCGGGACAGGATTCTACAATGAGCAGTTCTTC. Translation gives CASSLASGTGFYNEQFF.

This clonotype was seen only a few times. The chain links TRBV5-1 to TRBJ2-5, with TRBD2 identical over 9 bases. Germline CDR1 SGHRS, CDR2 YFSETQ. V gave up 0 bases and J gave up 1 base; unmatched junction bases: 10. CDR3 length: 18 residues. The CDR3 coding sequence is TGCGCCAGCAGCTTGGGACTAGAGCGGGGGGCCACCCAAGAGACCCAGTACTTC. This encodes CASSLGLERGATQETQYF.

In its sample, this clonotype was seen many times. The chain couples TRBV5-1 to TRBJ1-5, with D possibly matching TRBD1 (6 bases). V was cut by 5 bases and J by 1 base, with 13 bases left in between. Germline lookup yields CDR1 SGHRS and CDR2 YFSETQ. This CDR3 has 15 amino acids. CDR3 sequence reads: CASSEQGRSNQPQHF. The CDR3 coding sequence is TGCGCCAGCAGTGAACAGGGTAGAAGCAATCAGCCCCAGCATTTT.

This clonotype was seen repeatedly, ten times or more. The CDR3 nucleotides are TGCGCCAGCAGCTTGGTTGGCAGGGGTTTGAATGAGCAGTTCTTC. Its translation: CASSLVGRGLNEQFF. The chain uses TRBV5-1 and TRBJ2-1; possible D gene TRBD1, 6 bases. Trimming took off 0 bases at V and 7 bases at J, with 14 bases between the two ends. This CDR3 is 15 amino acids long. Germline CDR1 SGHRS, CDR2 YFSETQ.

There are many counts of this clonotype. The chain joins TRBV7-3 to TRBJ2-2; tentative D call: TRBD2 (5 bases). Trimming took 4 bases from V and 3 from J, leaving 15 bases between them. CDR3 size: 16 residues. Per germline, CDR1 SGHTA and CDR2 FQGTGA. This chain's CDR3 is CASSSRRGSDTGELFF. DNA of the CDR3: TGTGCCAGCAGCTCCCGTCGAGGGTCCGACACCGGGGAGCTGTTTTTT.

Ten or more counts support this clonotype. This chain joins TRBV6-5 and TRBJ1-2; the D gene is possibly TRBD1 (5 bases). Trimming pared 5 bases from V and 3 bases from J, leaving 10 bases between. Germline values: CDR1 MNHEY, CDR2 SVGAGI. This CDR3 spans 13 amino acids. The CDR3 nucleotides are TGTGCCAGCAGTCCGGGACGGCACTATGGCTACACCTTC. It is translated as CASSPGRHYGYTF.

This clonotype was counted only a few times. The chain joins TRBV2 to TRBJ1-1; the D gene is possibly TRBD1 (5 bases). Between the trimmed V and J ends, which lost 6 bases and 2 bases, there was a span of 10 bases. The length of the CDR3 is 13 residues. The germline gives CDR1 SNHLY, CDR2 FYNNEI. CDR3 nucleotide sequence: TGTGCCAGCAGACAGCAGGGAAACACTGAAGCTTTCTTT. Amino acids: CASRQQGNTEAFF.

About this clonotype itself: A much larger clone differs by one base, so this may be a read error. The V and J genes are TRBV28 and TRBJ2-7; either TRBD1 or TRBD2 may supply D (5 bases each). The length of the CDR3 is 15 residues. The germline gives CDR1 MDHEN, CDR2 SYDVKM. The CDR3 bases are TGTGCCAGCAGTTCCCCCGGGACGGGACCAACCAAGCAGCACTTC. Translation: CASSSPGTGPTKQHF.